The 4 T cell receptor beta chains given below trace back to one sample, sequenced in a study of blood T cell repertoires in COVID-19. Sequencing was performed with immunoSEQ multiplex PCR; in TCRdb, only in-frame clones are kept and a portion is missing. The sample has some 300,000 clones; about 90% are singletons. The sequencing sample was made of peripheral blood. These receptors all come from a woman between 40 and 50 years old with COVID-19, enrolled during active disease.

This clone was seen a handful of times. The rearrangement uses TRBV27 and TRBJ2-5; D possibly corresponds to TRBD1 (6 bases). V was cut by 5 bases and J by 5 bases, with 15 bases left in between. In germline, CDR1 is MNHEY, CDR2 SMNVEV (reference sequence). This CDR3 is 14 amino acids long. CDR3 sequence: CASSLNRAWETQYF. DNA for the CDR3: TGTGCCAGCAGTCTCAACAGGGCCTGGGAGACCCAGTACTTC.

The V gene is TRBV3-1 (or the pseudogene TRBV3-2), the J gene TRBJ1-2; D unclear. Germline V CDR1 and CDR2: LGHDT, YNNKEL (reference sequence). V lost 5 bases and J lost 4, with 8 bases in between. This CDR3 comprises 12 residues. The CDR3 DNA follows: TGTGCCAGCAGCTTAACAGCCTATGGCTACACCTTC. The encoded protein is CASSLTAYGYTF.

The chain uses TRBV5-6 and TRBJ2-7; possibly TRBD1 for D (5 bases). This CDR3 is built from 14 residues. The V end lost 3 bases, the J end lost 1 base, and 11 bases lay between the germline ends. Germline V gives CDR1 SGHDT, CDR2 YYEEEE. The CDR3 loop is CASSSQGSSYEQYF. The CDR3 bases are TGTGCCAGCAGCTCGCAGGGAAGTTCCTACGAGCAGTACTTC.

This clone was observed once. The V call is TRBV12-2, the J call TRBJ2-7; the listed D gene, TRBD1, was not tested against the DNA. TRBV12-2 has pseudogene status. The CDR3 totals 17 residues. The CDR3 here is CASRLPGTGGERHEQYF. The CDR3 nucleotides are TGTGCAAGTCGCTTACCCGGGACAGGGGGCGAACGGCACGAGCAGTACTTC.